The clone carrying this T cell receptor beta chain was found a few times. At one end the junction does not follow the germline gene, possibly because of a read error. With iRepertoire HTBI primers and Arm-PCR of CDR3 regions, TCR beta libraries were built. MiXCR, applied by TCRdb to the multiplex PCR reads, yields one record per CDR3 protein. The data show more than 400,000 distinct CDR3 sequences, with around 15% seen just once and 12% held by the top ten. The CDR3 runs to 16 residues. Germline V gives CDR1 SGHAT, CDR2 FQNNGV. Time point described: newly diagnosed GD, antithyroid drugs for less than 3 months. Isolated PBMC RNA provided the starting material for the TCR library. Those enrolled as patients came out of an endocrinology department in Xi'an, China. The source of the sample is a study of regulatory T cells in long-lasting Graves disease. These data also formed part of another study, on T cells in Graves' hyperthyroidism and ophthalmopathy.

The receptor comes from a man aged 40-49 years with Graves disease. The rearrangement uses TRBV11-2 and TRBJ2-5; D perhaps matches TRBD1 (7 bases). The sequences come from peripheral blood mononuclear cells (PBMCs), collected at new diagnosis, from a patient treated with antithyroid drugs. This CDR3 reads CASSLERDRYQETRYF. The DNA of the CDR3 is TGTGCCAGCAGCTTAGAGCGGGACAGATATCAAGAGACCCGGTACTTC.